This T cell receptor (beta chain) was documented in a study of T cell responses to AZD1222 COVID-19 vaccine. Study outcomes and limitations: No day 14 peak samples; only post-peak repertoires were characterized. Increased Spike-specific TCR breadth and depth were observed after two AZD1222 doses. Clonal diversity was possibly underestimated, and the donors were mostly white British, with more females.

Germline values: CDR1 SEHNR, CDR2 FQNEAQ (reference sequence). Trimming took 1 base from V and 6 from J, leaving 7 bases between them. The length of the CDR3 is 14 residues. Concerning this clone itself: Its antigen is as yet unknown.

Profiled with immunoSEQ multiplex PCR; TCRdb holds only in-frame clones, not every one. The sample has roughly 150,000 clones, 80% to 90% seen once. The clonotype was recovered from an adult who had recovered from COVID-19. Material: peripheral blood, obtained after recovery from COVID-19. J is TRBJ1-6 and V is TRBV7-9, with unresolved D. Written as DNA, the CDR3 is TGTGCCAGCAGCTTAGGACCGATTAATTCACCCCTCCACTTT. Protein sequence: CASSLGPINSPLHF.